The 17 T cell receptor beta chains reported below all come from one sample, sequenced in a study of beta chain features in type 1 diabetes. Reverse transcribing all isolated RNA meant expressed TCRB transcripts were sequenced. Generated by immunoSEQ multiplex PCR, the TCRdb table keeps only in-frame clones and is missing some. Found here are about 740,000 clones, roughly 12% of them singletons; the top ten hold less than 0.025%. The study's findings and limits: In all four CD4+ subsets, TCRB CDR3 length was significantly, moderately reduced in type 1 diabetes.

No antigens are known for them. Input material: naive CD4+ T cells from blood. The origin of the receptors is a man aged 18 to 30 with type 1 diabetes.

The chain recombines TRBV19 with TRBJ1-1; TRBD1 matches at 7 bases. With V trimmed by 3 bases and J by 0 bases, 4 bases remained unmatched. The germline V gene has CDR1 LNHDA and CDR2 SQIVND (reference sequence). The CDR3 is 15 amino acids. The DNA for the CDR3 is TGTGCCAGTAGTATCAGACAGGGCTTGAACACTGAAGCTTTCTTT. It is translated as CASSIRQGLNTEAFF.

This chain uses TRBV6-1 with TRBJ2-2; D gene ambiguous. V shed 1 base and J shed 5 bases, with 8 bases lying between them. Germline values: CDR1 MNHNS, CDR2 SASEGT. The CDR3 has 14 residues. The CDR3 region is CASSEGSLTGELFF. In DNA form, the CDR3 reads TGTGCCAGCAGTGAAGGGTCCTTAACCGGGGAGCTGTTTTTT.

There are many counts of this clone. V is TRBV11-2 and J is TRBJ2-5; D unclear. This CDR3 is 11 amino acids long. CDR1 and CDR2 from the germline V gene are SGHAT and FQNNGV. The V and J ends lost 2 bases and 5 bases respectively, with 3 bases between them. The CDR3 DNA follows: TGTGCCAGCAGCTTATGGGAGACCCAGTACTTC. Amino acid sequence: CASSLWETQYF. The entire variable domain, with the rest obtained from reference TRBV11-2 and TRBJ2-5, is as follows: EAGVAQSPRYKIIEKRQSVAFWCNPISGHATLYWYQQILGQGPKLLIQFQNNGVVDDSQLPKDRFSAERLKGVDSTLKIQPAKLEDSAVYLCASSLWETQYFGPGTRLLVL.

The V call is TRBV20-1, the J call TRBJ2-4; 7 bases line up with TRBD1. Losses at the gene ends were 5 bases for V and 8 bases for J; bases not matched to a gene: 3. The germline CDR1 and CDR2 sequences are DFQATT and SNEGSKA (reference sequence). This CDR3 comprises 11 residues. CDR3 sequence: CSAYRGDIQYF. Here the CDR3 DNA reads TGCAGTGCTTACAGGGGTGACATTCAGTACTTC.

This clone occurred a few times. The rearrangement joins TRBV5-6 to TRBJ2-1; 9 positions agree with TRBD1. V shed 4 bases and J 10 bases; nucleotides not matched to a gene: 15. CDR1 and CDR2 (germline): SGHDT, YYEEEE. CDR3 size: 16 residues. The DNA of the CDR3 is TGTGCCAGCAGCGACCAAATGGGACAGGGAATTGGGGAGCAGTTCTTC. Amino acid sequence: CASSDQMGQGIGEQFF.

This clone was detected a few times. The rearrangement uses TRBV7-8 and TRBJ2-3; tentatively, D is TRBD2 (6 bases). V was shortened by 8 bases and J by 0 bases, with 12 bases between the two germline ends. Germline CDR1 SGHVS, CDR2 FQNEAQ. The CDR3 spans 14 residues. CDR3 sequence reads: CASGRAGSTDTQYF. The DNA for the CDR3 is TGTGCCAGCGGACGCGCGGGAAGCACAGATACGCAGTATTTT.

This clone has a handful of counts. The rearrangement uses TRBV4-2 and TRBJ2-7; 10 positions match TRBD2. The CDR3 is 15 residues long. Trimming at V came to 1 base and at J to 2 bases, leaving 2 bases not matched to a gene. Germline lookup yields CDR1 LGHNA and CDR2 YNFKEQ. CDR3 nucleotides: TGTGCCAGCAGCCAAGGACTAGCGGGCCCCTACGAGCAGTACTTC. Encoded protein: CASSQGLAGPYEQYF.

The genes are TRBV29-1 and TRBJ1-1; possibly TRBD1 for D (5 bases). CDR3 length: 11 amino acids. The V gene's germline CDR1 is SQVTM and CDR2 ANQGSEA. Trimming removed 3 bases from V and 7 bases from J, with 9 bases in between. CDR3 sequence: CSVDGADEAFF. In DNA, the CDR3 is TGCAGCGTTGACGGGGCGGATGAAGCTTTCTTT.

CDR3 DNA sequence: TGTGCCAGCAGCGCGATCAGGGGCGGAGAGACCCAGTACTTC. Translation: CASSAIRGGETQYF. The chain uses TRBV7-6 and TRBJ2-5; possibly TRBD1 for D (6 bases). Per the germline V gene, CDR1 is SGHVS and CDR2 is FNYEAQ. Trimming shortened V by 5 bases and J by 4 bases, and 14 bases separated the two germline ends. The length of the CDR3 is 14 residues.

This clone was seen only a few times. The CDR3 sequence: CASSQSGNTEAFF. The DNA of the CDR3 is TGTGCCAGCAGCCAATCGGGGAACACTGAAGCTTTCTTT. V and J are TRBV14 and TRBJ1-1; D is unresolved. The V and J ends lost 2 bases and 1 base respectively, with 5 bases between them. The CDR3 totals 13 residues. In germline, CDR1 is SGHDN, CDR2 FVKESK.

This clone has more than one count but fewer than ten. The gene calls are TRBV13 and TRBJ2-7; 9 bases match TRBD1. After removal of 6 bases from V and 5 bases from J, the junction contained 8 bases not matched to a gene. In germline, CDR1 is PRHDT, CDR2 FYEKMQ (reference sequence). The CDR3 runs 14 residues. CDR3 sequence (DNA): TGTGCCAGCAGACGACAGGGGGGTAAGGACGAGCAGTACTTC. This codes for CASRRQGGKDEQYF.

CDR3 DNA: TGTGCCAGCAGTGAAGGAGGTGCCGGTCTGCAGTTCTTC. Protein: CASSEGGAGLQFF. This chain links TRBV6-4 with TRBJ2-1, with D possibly TRBD2 on 5 matching bases. The CDR3 extends over 13 amino acids. Trimming removed 3 bases from V and 12 bases from J, with 15 bases in between. Germline V gene lookup returns CDR1 MRHNA and CDR2 SNTAGT.

The chain is built from TRBV6-6 and TRBJ1-2; no clear D gene. Germline CDR1 and CDR2: MNHNY and SVGAGI (reference sequence). V was trimmed by 0 bases and J by 8 bases, leaving 7 bases between them. The CDR3 sequence is 12 residues long. CDR3 DNA sequence: TGTGCCAGCAGTTACTCGGGAAACGGCTACACCTTC. The encoded protein is CASSYSGNGYTF.

J is TRBJ1-1 and V is TRBV6-6; D gene uncertain. With 6 bases removed from V and 3 bases from J, the gap between germline ends came to 8 bases. This CDR3 region has 12 residues. Germline loops: CDR1 MNHNY, CDR2 SVGAGI (reference sequence). The CDR3 nucleotides are TGTGCCAGCAGCCAGGAGCACACTGAAGCTTTCTTT. Its protein product is CASSQEHTEAFF.

This clone has a handful of counts. This sequence joins TRBV9 and TRBJ1-2; a weak D match, TRBD1 (6 bases). The CDR3 totals 14 residues. Germline CDR1 reads SGDLS; CDR2 reads YYNGEE. V lost 0 bases to trimming and J lost 7 bases, with 13 bases between them. DNA of the CDR3: TGTGCCAGCAGCGTAGTGCCAGGGGAGGGTGGCTACACCTTC. It yields the protein CASSVVPGEGGYTF.

The chain joins TRBV15 to TRBJ1-2, with D hard to call. Trimming shortened V by 0 bases and J by 6 bases, and 11 bases separated the two germline ends. From germline, CDR1 is LNHNV and CDR2 YYDKDF (reference sequence). CDR3 length equals 14 residues. The CDR3 loop is CATSRDMAANGYTF. The CDR3 DNA is TGTGCCACCAGCAGAGATATGGCAGCGAATGGCTACACCTTC.

About this clone itself: Additional DNA sequences in this sample encode the identical CDR3. The rearrangement uses TRBV5-1 and TRBJ2-5, with 8 bases that match TRBD1. Germline CDR1 and CDR2: SGHRS and YFSETQ. With 0 bases clipped from V and 5 bases from J, the junction kept 3 bases outside the gene matches. The CDR3 length is 14 residues. The CDR3 nucleotides are TGCGCCAGCAGCTTGGGGCAGGGGGCCGAGACCCAGTACTTC. Protein sequence: CASSLGQGAETQYF.